This TCR beta chain is drawn from a study of blood T cell repertoires in COVID-19. Germline lookup yields CDR1 MGHRA and CDR2 YSYEKL. CDR3 length equals 16 residues. The V segment lost 0 bases and the J segment 4 bases; nucleotides outside the gene matches: 6. Data came from immunoSEQ multiplex PCR; TCRdb stores just in-frame clones and leaves some out. Among about 76,000 clones listed, approximately 84% were seen once. The source of this sequence is a man between 60 and 75 years old with COVID-19, enrolled during active disease. The rearrangement uses TRBV4-1 and TRBJ2-7, with TRBD2 matching over 10 bases. The sequenced sample was peripheral blood. CDR3 coding DNA: TGCGCCAGCAGCCAAGAGGAGCGGGGGGGCGGGTACGAGCAGTACTTC. Protein sequence: CASSQEERGGGYEQYF.